A single sample gave rise to the 24 T cell receptor beta chains below, sequenced in a study of shared clonotypes between healthy human individuals. TCRdb's copy holds only in-frame clones and misses some; the assay was immunoSEQ multiplex PCR. The sample lists fewer than 850,000 clones; 55% to 75% were seen once. Sequenced sample: memory CD4+ T cells sorted from blood. Subset reported: CD45RA-negative fraction. The receptors come from a woman between 25 and 40 years old in good health.

The gene calls are TRBV11-2 and TRBJ2-7; 7 bases agree with TRBD2. The CDR3 runs 15 residues. Trimming took 3 bases from V and 3 from J; bases not matched to a gene: 8. Germline CDR1 is SGHAT and CDR2 is FQNNGV. The CDR3 protein is CASSLKLGLFYEQYF. CDR3 in DNA: TGTGCCAGCAGCTTGAAACTGGGACTATTCTACGAGCAGTACTTC. The full variable domain, with the rest looked up from reference TRBV11-2 and TRBJ2-7, is EAGVAQSPRYKIIEKRQSVAFWCNPISGHATLYWYQQILGQGPKLLIQFQNNGVVDDSQLPKDRFSAERLKGVDSTLKIQPAKLEDSAVYLCASSLKLGLFYEQYFGPGTRLTVT.

The chain recombines TRBV6-1 with TRBJ2-1; TRBD2 aligns across 7 bases. Germline V gene sequence: CDR1 MNHNS, CDR2 SASEGT. The length of the CDR3 is 15 residues. The V segment lost 4 bases and the J segment 6 bases; nucleotides outside the gene matches: 9. CDR3: CASSGEGLQTNEQFF. The CDR3 nucleotides are TGTGCCAGCAGTGGGGAGGGACTACAGACCAATGAGCAGTTCTTC.

Note on this clone: The sample contains more than one DNA sequence encoding this CDR3. V is TRBV6-6 and J is TRBJ1-1; D gene ambiguous. The CDR3 is 13 residues long. V was trimmed by 2 bases and J by 4 bases, leaving 8 bases between them. Germline V gives CDR1 MNHNY, CDR2 SVGAGI (reference sequence). CDR3 loop: CASSYPGGTEAFF. In nucleotides, the CDR3 is TGTGCCAGCAGTTACCCGGGAGGCACTGAAGCTTTCTTT.

The J gene is TRBJ1-2, the V gene TRBV4-1, with TRBD1 matching 7 bases. CDR3 length: 13 amino acids. The ends lost 6 bases at V and 2 bases at J; junction bases unmatched: 3. CDR1 MGHRA and CDR2 YSYEKL come from the germline V gene. CDR3 sequence: CASRGRGNYGYTF. The CDR3 DNA sequence: TGCGCCAGCAGGGGCAGGGGGAACTATGGCTACACCTTC.

V is TRBV29-1 and J is TRBJ1-1, with 10 bases fitting TRBD1. The germline V gene has CDR1 SQVTM and CDR2 ANQGSEA. Trimming removed 6 bases from V and 5 bases from J; junction bases left unmatched: 9. This CDR3 has 14 residues. The chain's CDR3 is CSVPTGGGGTEAFF. The CDR3 nucleotides read TGCAGCGTGCCGACAGGGGGCGGTGGTACTGAAGCTTTCTTT.

The CDR3: CASSLWGTSGSTDTQYF. For the CDR3, the DNA is TGCGCCAGCAGCTTGTGGGGGACTAGCGGTAGCACAGATACGCAGTATTTT. The rearrangement links TRBV5-1 to TRBJ2-3, with 11 bases fitting TRBD2. The germline gives CDR1 SGHRS, CDR2 YFSETQ. The V segment lost 1 base and the J segment 0 bases; nucleotides outside the gene matches: 4. The CDR3 contains 17 residues.

The chain links TRBV13 to TRBJ2-7; perhaps TRBD1 as D (5 bases). The CDR3 is 15 residues long. Germline V lookup: CDR1 PRHDT, CDR2 FYEKMQ (reference sequence). The ends were cut back, 6 bases at V and 5 bases at J, with 20 bases in the middle. The CDR3 region is CASSRQGAYGDEQYF. The CDR3 DNA sequence: TGTGCCAGCAGTCGCCAAGGGGCTTACGGTGACGAGCAGTACTTC.

The rearrangement uses TRBV28 and TRBJ1-1; D gene unclear. There are 14 residues in the CDR3. The V gene lost 7 bases and the J gene lost 0 bases, with 12 bases spanning the gap. Germline V lookup: CDR1 MDHEN, CDR2 SYDVKM. As DNA, the CDR3 is TGTGCCAGCAATTCGGCAGCAATGAACACTGAAGCTTTCTTT. Its protein product is CASNSAAMNTEAFF.

The chain has TRBV21-1 and TRBJ1-2. TRBV21-1 corresponds to a pseudogene. The CDR3 length is 14 residues. CDR3 protein: CASSRDLKDYGYTF. CDR3 sequence (DNA): TGTGCCAGCAGCAGGGACTTAAAGGACTATGGCTACACCTTC.

The J gene is TRBJ2-4, the V gene TRBV4-1; TRBD1 aligns across 7 bases. The length of the CDR3 is 17 residues. J was trimmed by 0 bases and V by 3 bases; bases with no gene match: 8. Per the germline V gene, CDR1 is MGHRA and CDR2 is YSYEKL. The CDR3 loop reads CASSQPGQKIAKNIQYF. The CDR3 coding sequence is TGCGCCAGCAGCCAGCCGGGACAGAAGATAGCCAAAAACATTCAGTACTTC.

The chain is built from TRBV5-1 and TRBJ2-7, with 7 bases lining up with TRBD1. Per the germline V gene, CDR1 is SGHRS and CDR2 is YFSETQ. Unmatched junction bases numbered 7, after V lost 0 bases and J lost 7 bases. The CDR3 length is 14 residues. In nucleotides, the CDR3 is TGCGCCAGCAGCTTGGAACAGGGGACGTGGGAGCAGTACTTC. Its protein is CASSLEQGTWEQYF. Together with reference TRBV5-1 and TRBJ2-7, the CDR3 gives the full variable domain: KAGVTQTPRYLIKTRGQQVTLSCSPISGHRSVSWYQQTPGQGLQFLFEYFSETQRNKGNFPGRFSGRQFSNSRSEMNVSTLELGDSALYLCASSLEQGTWEQYFGPGTRLTVT.

This clone has a handful of counts. Other DNA sequences within the sample encode an identical CDR3. The chain uses TRBV6-5 and TRBJ1-1, with a weak D call TRBD1 (6 bases). Trimming took 0 bases from V and 10 from J, leaving 6 bases between them. Germline values: CDR1 MNHEY, CDR2 SVGAGI. This CDR3 spans 11 amino acids. In nucleotides, the CDR3 is TGTGCCAGCAGTTACTCAGGGGGAGCTTTCTTT. Its translation: CASSYSGGAFF.

The chain combines TRBV30 with TRBJ1-1; the D is unclear. CDR3 length equals 14 residues. V was shortened by 4 bases and J by 1 base, with 13 bases between the two germline ends. Germline V CDR1 and CDR2: GTSNPN, SVGIG (reference sequence). The CDR3 DNA follows: TGTGCCTGGATCAGAGGGTCCACGAACACTGAAGCTTTCTTT. Residues: CAWIRGSTNTEAFF. The full variable domain, in which reference TRBV30 and TRBJ1-1 provide the parts outside the CDR3, is SQTIHQWPATLVQPVGSPLSLECTVEGTSNPNLYWYRQAAGRGLQLLFYSVGIGQISSEVPQNLSASRPQDRQFILSSKKLLLSDSGFYLCAWIRGSTNTEAFFGQGTRLTVV.

The gene calls are TRBV7-3 and TRBJ2-5; TRBD2 is a possible D gene (6 bases). The ends were cut back, 7 bases at V and 4 bases at J, with 13 bases in the middle. CDR3 size: 13 residues. CDR1 SGHTA and CDR2 FQGTGA come from the germline V gene. CDR3 amino acids: CASIRRAGETQYF. DNA for the CDR3: TGTGCCAGCATAAGGAGGGCGGGAGAGACCCAGTACTTC.

The rearrangement links TRBV14 to TRBJ2-3, with D unclear. V shed 4 bases and J shed 0 bases, with 5 bases lying between them. Germline lookup yields CDR1 SGHDN and CDR2 FVKESK. This CDR3 is built from 13 residues. DNA for the CDR3: TGTGCCAGCAGCCTTTACAGCACAGATACGCAGTATTTT. Its translation: CASSLYSTDTQYF.

The rearrangement links TRBV29-1 to TRBJ1-1; the match to TRBD1 covers 9 bases. V shed 7 bases and J 0 bases; nucleotides not matched to a gene: 9. CDR3 length: 15 amino acids. The germline CDR1 and CDR2 sequences are SQVTM and ANQGSEA. CDR3 amino acids: CSGSGTGLMNTEAFF. CDR3 bases: TGCAGCGGTTCCGGGACAGGGCTGATGAACACTGAAGCTTTCTTT.

This clone was detected a few times. The V gene is TRBV28, the J gene TRBJ1-5; unclear D gene. Trimming left V 7 bases short and J 3 bases short, with 13 bases between. The CDR3 runs 14 residues. In germline, CDR1 is MDHEN, CDR2 SYDVKM. The DNA for the CDR3 is TGTGCCAGCATCGAGGCGGGCCCCAATCAGCCCCAGCATTTT. This translates into CASIEAGPNQPQHF.

This rearrangement joins TRBV28 to TRBJ2-4; D may be TRBD2 (5 bases). The germline V and J ends were trimmed by 7 bases and 0 bases, with 13 bases remaining between them. The CDR3 is 15 amino acids. Germline V gives CDR1 MDHEN, CDR2 SYDVKM. CDR3 in amino acids: CASTPTTVAKNIQYF. In DNA, the CDR3 is TGTGCCAGCACCCCGACTACCGTAGCCAAAAACATTCAGTACTTC.

This clone was observed a single time. The genes are TRBV6-5 and TRBJ1-1; the match to TRBD1 covers 7 bases. Unmatched junction bases numbered 7, after V lost 5 bases and J lost 7 bases. The CDR3 has 13 residues. Germline V gene data show CDR1 as MNHEY and CDR2 as SVGAGI. CDR3 bases: TGTGCCAGCAGTACTCCAAGGGACAGTGAAGCTTTCTTT. Amino acid sequence: CASSTPRDSEAFF.

This clone was observed once. The chain joins TRBV7-9 to TRBJ1-2, with D possibly being TRBD1 (5 bases). This CDR3 spans 14 amino acids. V shed 3 bases and J shed 1 base, with 9 bases lying between them. CDR1 is SEHNR, CDR2 FQNEAQ, per germline (reference sequence). The CDR3 coding sequence is TGTGCCAGCAGCTTGGGGCCATATAACTATGGCTACACCTTC. It is translated as CASSLGPYNYGYTF.

J is TRBJ2-7 and V is TRBV19; 11 nucleotides line up with TRBD2. This CDR3 region has 14 residues. V shed 6 bases and J 2 bases; nucleotides not matched to a gene: 3. Germline CDR1 is LNHDA and CDR2 is SQIVND (reference sequence). This CDR3 is CASRGLADAYEQYF. CDR3 DNA sequence: TGTGCCAGTAGGGGACTAGCGGATGCCTACGAGCAGTACTTC.

The chain joins TRBV6-1 to TRBJ2-7; D is uncertain. Germline CDR1 reads MNHNS; CDR2 reads SASEGT. The CDR3 contains 12 residues. Trimming took off 8 bases at V and 0 bases at J, with 8 bases between the two ends. CDR3 in amino acids: CASWSSSYEQYF. The CDR3 DNA sequence: TGTGCCAGCTGGAGCTCCTCCTACGAGCAGTACTTC.

This clone came up a few times. The rearrangement uses TRBV28 and TRBJ1-1, with unresolved D. Trimming took off 10 bases at V and 0 bases at J, with 12 bases between the two ends. Germline loops: CDR1 MDHEN, CDR2 SYDVKM. The CDR3 extends over 13 amino acids. CDR3 sequence (DNA): TGTGCCACCCGACGGACTCTGAACACTGAAGCTTTCTTT. It codes for CATRRTLNTEAFF.

This clone was recorded many times. Other DNA sequences from this sample encode an identical CDR3 as well. V gene TRBV30 combines with J gene TRBJ1-1; D possibly corresponds to TRBD1 (5 bases). V lost 2 bases, J lost 5 bases, and 15 bases lay in between. The CDR3 spans 14 residues. Germline CDR1 and CDR2: GTSNPN and SVGIG (reference sequence). This chain's CDR3 is CAWSRAGSKTEAFF. The CDR3 DNA sequence: TGTGCCTGGAGTAGGGCAGGGTCAAAAACTGAAGCTTTCTTT.